These 4 T cell receptor beta chains were all obtained from the same sample, sequenced in a study of blood T cell repertoires in COVID-19. The data were produced by immunoSEQ multiplex PCR, yet TCRdb's version contains in-frame clones alone and is incomplete. This repertoire shows 200,000 to 250,000 clones, around 84% found once; its top ten account for around 20%. The sample consisted of peripheral blood. These receptors came from a man in his thirties or forties with active or convalescent COVID-19.

This sequence joins TRBV5-1 and TRBJ1-1; 9 bases are a match to TRBD1. The V and J ends lost 4 bases and 10 bases, in that order; junction bases with no gene match: 11. This CDR3 has 14 residues. Germline V gives CDR1 SGHRS, CDR2 YFSETQ. CDR3 DNA: TGCGCCAGCAGCCCTGAATGGACAGGGGACGGAGCTTTCTTT. Encoded protein: CASSPEWTGDGAFF.

The CDR3, as DNA: TGTGCCAGCGGCAGGTTCACAGATACGCAGTATTTT. Amino acid sequence: CASGRFTDTQYF. The chain is built from TRBV6-5 and TRBJ2-3; D gene unclear. The germline CDR1 and CDR2 sequences are MNHEY and SVGAGI. Trimming took off 8 bases at V and 2 bases at J, with 8 bases between the two ends. This CDR3 spans 12 amino acids.

This sequence joins TRBV9 and TRBJ2-3, with TRBD2 matching over 7 bases. V lost 0 bases and J lost 8; bases outside the gene matches: 6. Germline-derived CDR1 and CDR2 are SGDLS and YYNGEE. The CDR3 consists of 14 residues. CDR3 in DNA: TGTGCCAGCAGCGTAGGGCGGGAGTCCACTACGCAGTATTTT. The encoded protein is CASSVGRESTTQYF.

This clone was observed once. This sequence joins TRBV7-9 and TRBJ2-1, with 14 nucleotides matching TRBD2. Per the germline V gene, CDR1 is SEHNR and CDR2 is FQNEAQ (reference sequence). V shed 2 bases and J 7 bases; nucleotides not matched to a gene: 7. The CDR3 covers 17 residues. The CDR3 nucleotides are TGTGCCAGCAGCTTATTTGGGAGGACTAGCGGGAGGAATGAGCAGTTCTTC. As protein: CASSLFGRTSGRNEQFF.